The next 3 T cell receptor beta chains were all read from a single sample in a study. TCRdb ran MiXCR on the 5' RACE reads and lists one entry per CDR3 protein. The sample carries some 40,000 distinct CDR3 sequences, over 25% recorded once. Sequences were obtained from memory CD4+ T cells sorted from a lymph node. As for subset: memory CD4+ T cells, CD4+CD45RO+CD25-. The receptors come from a female donor with breast cancer.

Turning to this clonotype: This sequence may be a read error, since a much larger clone differs from it by one base. V usage is TRBV6-4 and J usage is TRBJ2-2; 10 positions agree with TRBD1. The V and J ends lost 5 bases and 4 bases, in that order; junction bases with no gene match: 10. Germline V gene lookup returns CDR1 MRHNA and CDR2 SNTAGT. The CDR3 totals 17 residues. CDR3 loop: CASSTRGQGSSTGELFF. DNA for the CDR3: TGTGCCAGCAGTACACGGGGACAGGGGTCATCCACCGGGGAGCTGTTTTTT.

A few counts support this clonotype. The rearrangement uses TRBV7-2 and TRBJ2-1; 11 bases agree with TRBD2. With 5 bases clipped from V and 11 bases from J, the junction kept 8 bases outside the gene matches. Per the germline V gene, CDR1 is SGHTA and CDR2 is FQGNSA. The length of the CDR3 is 14 residues. The CDR3 DNA sequence: TGTGCCAGCAGCCTGGGACTAGCGGACGGGAAGCAGTTCTTC. This translates into CASSLGLADGKQFF.

This clonotype was seen a few times. The rearrangement links TRBV29-1 to TRBJ1-3; perhaps TRBD1 as D (6 bases). V was shortened by 6 bases and J by 4 bases, with 13 bases between the two germline ends. Germline-derived CDR1 and CDR2 are SQVTM and ANQGSEA. This CDR3 contains 13 residues. The CDR3 sequence is CSVKTGSGNTIYF. For the CDR3, the DNA is TGCAGCGTAAAGACAGGCTCGGGAAACACCATATATTTT.